Shown below are 13 T cell receptor beta chains from a single sample sequenced in a study of blood T cell repertoires in COVID-19. Sequenced by immunoSEQ multiplex PCR; TCRdb stores in-frame clones only, minus some. The sample contains approximately 160,000 clones, 80% of which appear only once. Sequencing was done on a sample of PBMCs or T cells enriched from blood (not recorded which). These receptors were collected from a man aged 40-49 years who had recovered from COVID-19.

This chain connects TRBV6-5 to TRBJ1-2; 11 bases are a match to TRBD1. Trimming cost V 8 bases and J 4 bases; bases outside gene matches: 6. CDR3 length: 14 amino acids. Germline assignment: CDR1 MNHEY and CDR2 SVGAGI. This chain's CDR3 is CASQPGTGGYGYTF. The DNA of the CDR3 is TGTGCCAGCCAACCCGGGACAGGGGGCTATGGCTACACCTTC.

V is TRBV19 and J is TRBJ1-5; the D is unclear. The CDR3 is made up of 12 amino acids. The germline CDR1 and CDR2 sequences are LNHDA and SQIVND (reference sequence). V shed 7 bases and J shed 6 bases, with 10 bases lying between them. The CDR3 coding sequence is TGTGCCAGTACCGACGCAGGTCAGCCCCAGCATTTT. It is translated as CASTDAGQPQHF.

This clone was seen only a few times. The rearrangement joins TRBV7-9 to TRBJ1-4; 7 bases agree with TRBD1. This CDR3 comprises 18 residues. V shed 3 bases, J shed 3 bases, and the junction held 13 bases outside the gene matches. The germline V gene has CDR1 SEHNR and CDR2 FQNEAQ (reference sequence). The chain's CDR3 is CASSFRGRGQPPNEKLFF. The CDR3 coding sequence is TGTGCCAGCAGCTTCCGAGGCAGGGGACAGCCCCCTAATGAAAAACTGTTTTTT.

The chain carries TRBV9 and TRBJ1-1; D gene ambiguous. Trimming removed 4 bases at V and 1 base at J, with 8 bases between. Germline CDR1 reads SGDLS; CDR2 reads YYNGEE. CDR3 size: 13 residues. This chain's CDR3 is CASSPAGNTEAFF. The DNA of the CDR3 is TGTGCCAGCAGCCCGGCGGGGAACACTGAAGCTTTCTTT.

The chain carries TRBV3-1 (or the pseudogene TRBV3-2) and TRBJ2-2; 8 bases map to TRBD2. This CDR3 is built from 16 residues. Germline V gives CDR1 LGHDT, CDR2 YNNKEL (reference sequence). The junction had 9 bases not matched to a gene; V was cut back by 6 bases and J by 3 bases. The CDR3 nucleotides read TGTGCCAGCAGACAGATCGGGACTAGTTACACCGGGGAGCTGTTTTTT. It is translated as CASRQIGTSYTGELFF.

This clone was found once. The chain has TRBV24-1 and TRBJ2-4, with 7 bases that match TRBD1. CDR3 length: 12 amino acids. Unmatched junction bases numbered 6, after V lost 4 bases and J lost 13 bases. Germline V CDR1 and CDR2: KGHDR, SFDVKD. The chain's CDR3 is CATSDPPGQQYF. The CDR3 bases are TGTGCCACCAGTGACCCCCCGGGACAGCAGTACTTC.

This rearrangement joins TRBV20-1 to TRBJ2-3; weak D call: TRBD2 (6 bases). Between the trimmed V and J ends, which lost 3 bases and 4 bases, there was a span of 14 bases. Germline CDR1 reads DFQATT; CDR2 reads SNEGSKA (reference sequence). The CDR3 has 14 amino acids. The CDR3 nucleotides are TGCAGTGCTAGTTCCCCAGGGACTGCAGATACGCAGTATTTT. It is translated as CSASSPGTADTQYF.

This clone was recorded once. The chain links TRBV25-1 to TRBJ1-2, with 10 bases matching TRBD1. Germline CDR1 MGHDK, CDR2 SYGVNS. The CDR3 is 13 residues long. Unmatched junction bases numbered 4, after V lost 7 bases and J lost 5 bases. The CDR3 DNA follows: TGTGCCAGCATCCGACAGGGGGCGTATGGCTACACCTTC. Translated, it gives CASIRQGAYGYTF.

The CDR3 reads CASSYSRGNTGELFF. CDR3 nucleotides: TGTGCCAGCAGTTATTCCAGGGGGAACACCGGGGAGCTGTTTTTT. The chain couples TRBV6-5 to TRBJ2-2; maybe TRBD1 (6 bases). Germline V gene sequence: CDR1 MNHEY, CDR2 SVGAGI. V lost 3 bases and J lost 1, with 9 bases in between. This CDR3 has 15 residues.

CDR3 in amino acids: CSASPDREINGYTF. The CDR3 region has the DNA TGCAGTGCTAGTCCGGACAGGGAAATAAATGGCTACACCTTC. The gene calls are TRBV20-1 and TRBJ1-2; 8 bases map to TRBD1. The CDR3 runs to 14 residues. Germline trimming cut 3 bases from V and 6 bases from J; bases unmatched to any gene: 9. CDR1 is DFQATT and CDR2 is SNEGSKA in the germline V gene (reference sequence).

The V gene is TRBV6-5, the J gene TRBJ1-6; D is possibly TRBD1 (5 bases). The length of the CDR3 is 12 residues. The V gene's germline CDR1 is MNHEY and CDR2 SVGAGI. V was shortened by 7 bases and J by 18 bases, with 19 bases between the two germline ends. The chain's CDR3 is CASTLDRGVPHF. The CDR3 bases are TGTGCCAGCACCCTCGACCGGGGGGTTCCCCACTTT.

The chain couples TRBV3-1 (or the pseudogene TRBV3-2) to TRBJ1-2; weak D call: TRBD1 (6 bases). With 4 bases removed from V and 6 bases from J, the gap between germline ends came to 18 bases. This CDR3 has 15 amino acids. Germline assignment: CDR1 LGHDT and CDR2 YNNKEL (reference sequence). CDR3 in amino acids: CASSLRDILRDGYTF. As DNA, the CDR3 is TGTGCCAGCAGCCTTCGGGACATTCTACGAGATGGCTACACCTTC.

The genes are TRBV3-1 (or the pseudogene TRBV3-2) and TRBJ1-2, with no clear D. The V end was cut by 2 bases, the J end by 8 bases, with 12 bases between. Germline V gene lookup returns CDR1 LGHDT and CDR2 YNNKEL (reference sequence). This CDR3 has 13 amino acids. As DNA, the CDR3 is TGTGCCAGCAGCCAACCCATGTCGAGGGGCTACACCTTC. Translated: CASSQPMSRGYTF.